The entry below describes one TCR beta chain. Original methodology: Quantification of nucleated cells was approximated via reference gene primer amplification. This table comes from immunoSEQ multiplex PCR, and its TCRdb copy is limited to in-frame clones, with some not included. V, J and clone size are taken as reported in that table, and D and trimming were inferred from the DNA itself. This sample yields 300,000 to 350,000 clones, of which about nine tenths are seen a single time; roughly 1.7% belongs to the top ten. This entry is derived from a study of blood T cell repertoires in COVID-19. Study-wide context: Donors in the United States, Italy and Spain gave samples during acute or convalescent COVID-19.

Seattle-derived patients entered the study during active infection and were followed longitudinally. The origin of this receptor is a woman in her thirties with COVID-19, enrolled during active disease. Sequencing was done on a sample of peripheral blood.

Here the CDR3 reads CASSESRVGEKLFF. CDR3 nucleotide sequence: TGTGCCAGCAGTGAAAGCAGGGTGGGGGAAAAACTGTTTTTT. V usage is TRBV25-1 and J usage is TRBJ1-4; maybe TRBD1 (5 bases). CDR1 MGHDK and CDR2 SYGVNS come from the germline V gene. This CDR3 comprises 14 residues. V was pared by 2 bases and J by 8 bases, with 12 bases between.